This T cell receptor (beta chain) was profiled in a study of cytomegalovirus exposure and HLA in healthy donors. Notes on the study in general: A likely sequencing artifact accounted for one observed cluster of highly shared sequence variants. Later analysis identified several of the most significant clusters that appeared linked to common viral pathogens. Some TCR beta chains (roughly 150 of them) were listed as cytomegalovirus-associated. Usually a TCR sequence was rare, but some public TCRs were found in many donors.

J gave up 8 bases and V 9 bases, and 11 bases lay outside the gene matches. Germline V lookup: CDR1 MNHEY, CDR2 SVGAGI. The CDR3 has 15 residues. Use of 60 Vbeta and 13 Jbeta primers characterized the PCR. This table comes from immunoSEQ multiplex PCR, and its TCRdb copy is limited to in-frame clones, with some not included. The table lists roughly 170,000 clones, roughly 88% of them singletons. As to this clone: The antigen is unknown.

Sequencing was carried out using PBMCs. The clonotype was recovered from a girl aged 2-15 years in good health and CMV-seropositive. The chain uses TRBV6-5 and TRBJ1-6, with 9 positions matching TRBD1. This CDR3 is CASRTGDREDSPLHF. Here the CDR3 DNA reads TGTGCCAGTCGCACCGGGGACAGGGAGGATTCACCCCTCCACTTT.